This entry features one T cell receptor beta chain sequence. Its antigen is undetermined. Ten immunoSEQ deep assay plates held the unsorted PBMC DNA. Repertoires were generated with immunoSEQ multiplex PCR, while TCRdb's copy carries only in-frame clones and drops some. The sample consists of roughly 450,000 clones, 70% to 80% of them appearing once. This sample was taken from a study of shared clonotypes between healthy human individuals. Broader study findings: The donor pool, a small one, limited the genetic and exposure-history diversity represented.

Nashville, Tennessee was home to all donors, each a Caucasian adult. Genomic DNA for unsorted samples, which was extracted with the QIAamp DNA Blood Mini kit, came from 85 million to 90 million PBMCs. The CDR3 runs 14 residues. J was trimmed by 1 base and V by 8 bases; bases with no gene match: 7. The germline V gene encodes CDR1 MDHEN and CDR2 SYDVKM. This receptor was obtained from a woman in her thirties or forties in good health. Some clones in this sample may be carry-over from other donors' samples. The chain employs TRBV28 and TRBJ2-7; 8 nucleotides line up with TRBD1. Source material: PBMCs. The CDR3 DNA sequence: TGTGCCAGCGAAGACAGGGGATTATCCTACGAGCAGTACTTC. This gives the protein CASEDRGLSYEQYF.